The T cell receptor (beta chain) under discussion was sequenced for a study of T cell repertoires in cytomegalovirus infection. Germline V gene data show CDR1 as SQVTM and CDR2 as ANQGSEA. This CDR3 comprises 11 residues. Trimming left V 4 bases short and J 5 bases short, with 5 bases between. TCRdb re-called the reads with MiXCR, one entry per CDR3 protein. In the table there are 150,000 to 200,000 distinct CDR3 sequences, roughly a fifth of which are singletons. The clonotype comes from a human donor in good health (CMV status not recorded). Some clones in this sample may be carry-over from other donors' samples. Sample: PBMCs. This chain uses TRBV29-1 with TRBJ2-2; no clear D gene. The CDR3 loop reads CSVVGTGELFF. CDR3 DNA sequence: TGCAGCGTTGTGGGTACCGGGGAGCTGTTTTTT.